This is a list of T cell receptor beta chains from one sample in a study of blood T cell repertoires in COVID-19. TCRdb keeps only in-frame clones here, not all; method: immunoSEQ multiplex PCR. Here the sample spans about 82,000 clones, about four fifths being singletons. Sequences were obtained from peripheral blood. The origin of the receptors is a man older than 75 with acute or convalescent COVID-19. Each CDR3 is given with its conserved first and last residue. Each record gives: CDR3 protein, V gene, D gene. The D gene is left open where the match is weak.

CDR3: CASKGDGNTEAFF; V: TRBV18; D: .
CDR3: CASSLALSSGNTIYF; V: TRBV11-2; D: .
CDR3: CASTRGVGEQYF; V: TRBV28; D: .
CDR3: CASSYRTSPEQYF; V: TRBV6-5; D: .
CDR3: CASSNRGEAFF; V: TRBV19; D: TRBD1
CDR3: CASSVRLAGEETQYF; V: TRBV5-4; D: TRBD2
CDR3: CASSLTVSSYNEQFF; V: TRBV7-2; D: .
CDR3: CASRKLTYNEQFF; V: TRBV7-9; D: .
CDR3: CASSEGLAGEETQYF; V: TRBV25-1; D: TRBD2
CDR3: CASSLQGKATNEKLFF; V: TRBV18; D: TRBD1
CDR3: CASSIIAGTDTQYF; V: TRBV9; D: TRBD2
CDR3: CASSLGYGSGNIQYF; V: TRBV5-1; D: .
CDR3: CSVARQVYGYTF; V: TRBV29-1; D: .
CDR3: CASNNRGRGEAFF; V: TRBV28; D: TRBD1
CDR3: CASRPGTGGNYGYTF; V: TRBV10-2; D: TRBD1
CDR3: CASRPTGVNTGELFF; V: TRBV6-5; D: .
CDR3: CASSPGTSGSNEQFF; V: TRBV11-2; D: TRBD2
CDR3: CASSQGEGRAYETQYF; V: TRBV3-1/TRBV3-2; D: TRBD2
CDR3: CASSSPTDTGSYEQYF; V: TRBV28; D: .
CDR3: CASSLGTGGNTGELFF; V: TRBV18; D: TRBD1
CDR3: CASSLTGLAQETQYF; V: TRBV7-2; D: .
CDR3: CASSWTEPYEQYF; V: TRBV5-1; D: .
CDR3: CASSIAGQRNQPQHF; V: TRBV19; D: .
CDR3: CASSPGQGKETQYF; V: TRBV4-1; D: TRBD1
CDR3: CASSSRQGTDTQYF; V: TRBV7-2; D: .
CDR3: CASSHGQGNNEQFF; V: TRBV18; D: TRBD1
CDR3: CASKTGTGSEKLFF; V: TRBV5-1; D: TRBD1
CDR3: CASSLVAGGPSGEQFF; V: TRBV5-1; D: TRBD2
CDR3: CASSQTGSETQYF; V: TRBV4-3; D: .
CDR3: CASSQEAGGTGELFF; V: TRBV4-1; D: TRBD2
CDR3: CASSLVDSLNTEAFF; V: TRBV28; D: .
CDR3: CASSSLGGTSGRTDTQYF; V: TRBV11-2; D: TRBD2
CDR3: CASSPKGQPHATNEKLFF; V: TRBV18; D: .
CDR3: CASRSQGNYGYTF; V: TRBV6-5; D: .
CDR3: CATSRVVGRGSEQYF; V: TRBV15; D: .
CDR3: CASRAGMSSGNTIYF; V: TRBV27; D: .
CDR3: CASSQQGGTGELFF; V: TRBV3-1/TRBV3-2; D: .
CDR3: CASSPAQSGNQPQHF; V: TRBV18; D: .
CDR3: CASSRRTSGESTDTQYF; V: TRBV6-6; D: TRBD2
CDR3: CASSLAGGGSGGRYGYTF; V: TRBV5-4; D: TRBD1
CDR3: CATSDPKRAFYNEQFF; V: TRBV24-1; D: .
CDR3: CASSQGPVAGEGGIQYF; V: TRBV4-1; D: TRBD2
CDR3: CASSPDPGVGQPQHF; V: TRBV5-1; D: .
CDR3: CASSTTGGEAFF; V: TRBV9; D: TRBD1
CDR3: CASSLETAGGEKLFF; V: TRBV5-1; D: .
CDR3: CASRHGTGDNQPQHF; V: TRBV19; D: TRBD1
CDR3: CASREHNQETQYF; V: TRBV6-5; D: .
CDR3: CASSLVQANQPQHF; V: TRBV28; D: .
CDR3: CASSQEIGGGYTF; V: TRBV4-3; D: .
CDR3: CASSLGTGLNQPQHF; V: TRBV5-1; D: TRBD1
CDR3: CASSIRAGTDTQYF; V: TRBV19; D: .
CDR3: CASSHSRGHAFF; V: TRBV7-9; D: .